A single sample gave rise to the 10 T cell receptor beta chains below, sequenced in a study of human T cells and chemical hapten exposure. Using its own MiXCR run on the RACE reads, TCRdb lists one record per CDR3 protein. The data hold approximately 110,000 distinct CDR3 sequences, with approximately 8.8% observed a single time. As to time point: patch test 2, 6 weeks after DPC sensitization. As to treatment: therapeutic diphenylcyclopropenone sensitization with weekly scalp DPC. The sample consisted of whole blood, taken in connection with sensitization to the hapten diphenylcyclopropenone (DPC). The receptor set was obtained from a woman aged 40 to 50 with alopecia areata. Some clones in this sample may be carry-over from other donors' samples.

This clonotype was counted many times. The rearrangement joins TRBV9 to TRBJ1-2; possibly TRBD1 for D (5 bases). CDR3 size: 15 residues. Germline V CDR1 and CDR2: SGDLS, YYNGEE. Between the trimmed V and J ends, which lost 3 bases and 5 bases, there was a span of 17 bases. The CDR3 region has the DNA TGTGCCAGCAGCGGGAGAACAGGTTTCGAGTATGGCTACACCTTC. This encodes CASSGRTGFEYGYTF.

The chain combines TRBV6-2 or TRBV6-3 with TRBJ1-5, with 7 nucleotides matching TRBD1. The length of the CDR3 is 16 residues. CDR1 and CDR2 from the germline V gene are MNHEY and SVGEGT. Trimming at V came to 8 bases and at J to 1 base, leaving 11 bases not matched to a gene. The DNA of the CDR3 is TGTGCCAGCGTTCCCAGGGGGAGGCGAAGCAATCAGCCCCAGCATTTT. This encodes CASVPRGRRSNQPQHF.

This clonotype has a handful of counts. Germline is not matched at one junction end, which may reflect a read error. V gene TRBV7-7 combines with J gene TRBJ2-2; D remains ambiguous. CDR3 length: 14 amino acids. Germline CDR1 reads SSHAT; CDR2 reads FNYEAQ (reference sequence). The CDR3 nucleotides are TGTGCTAGCAGTCCTGCTACGAACACCGGGGAGCTGTTTTTT. Residues: CASSPATNTGELFF.

The CDR3 loop is CASRLQGIDTQYF. The CDR3 coding sequence is TGTGCCAGCAGGCTACAGGGGATAGATACGCAGTATTTT. The J gene is TRBJ2-3, the V gene TRBV12-3 or TRBV12-4; 7 positions match TRBD1. The ends lost 6 bases at V and 5 bases at J; junction bases unmatched: 5. The CDR3 is made up of 13 amino acids.

This clonotype was found many times. V is TRBV12-3 or TRBV12-4 and J is TRBJ1-1; TRBD1 might be the D (5 bases). The ends were cut back, 3 bases at V and 6 bases at J, with 11 bases in the middle. The CDR3 consists of 13 residues. CDR3 in amino acids: CASSFSGLAEAFF. CDR3 DNA: TGTGCCAGCAGTTTTTCAGGGTTGGCTGAAGCTTTCTTT.

This clonotype showed up just a few times. The rearrangement links TRBV30 to TRBJ2-5; TRBD1 matches at 8 bases. V was pared by 4 bases and J by 7 bases, with 5 bases of the junction left unmatched. CDR1 and CDR2 (germline): GTSNPN, SVGIG (reference sequence). This CDR3 spans 12 amino acids. The CDR3 nucleotides are TGTGCCTGGAACAGGGGGGCGGGGACCCAGTACTTC. Amino acids: CAWNRGAGTQYF. Using reference TRBV30 and TRBJ2-5 for the parts outside the CDR3, the full variable domain is SQTIHQWPATLVQPVGSPLSLECTVEGTSNPNLYWYRQAAGRGLQLLFYSVGIGQISSEVPQNLSASRPQDRQFILSSKKLLLSDSGFYLCAWNRGAGTQYFGPGTRLLVL.

This clonotype was detected only a few times. The chain couples TRBV30 to TRBJ2-3, with TRBD1 matching over 10 bases. The CDR3 runs 14 residues. V lost 2 bases and J lost 6; bases outside the gene matches: 5. Germline V lookup: CDR1 GTSNPN, CDR2 SVGIG (reference sequence). The CDR3 region is CAWSLGQGWDTQYF. Here the CDR3 DNA reads TGTGCCTGGAGTTTGGGACAGGGGTGGGATACGCAGTATTTT.

This clonotype was seen at least ten times. The chain has TRBV5-1 and TRBJ2-5, with a possible D match to TRBD1 (5 bases). The CDR3 runs 13 residues. Germline V gene lookup returns CDR1 SGHRS and CDR2 YFSETQ. The V end lost 3 bases, the J end lost 0 bases, and 6 bases lay between the germline ends. The CDR3 nucleotides read TGCGCCAGCAGCTCGGACAACCAAGAGACCCAGTACTTC. The encoded protein is CASSSDNQETQYF.

The gene calls are TRBV20-1 and TRBJ2-7, with D uncertain. The CDR3 consists of 14 residues. V was clipped by 0 bases and J by 1 base, with 10 bases between them. CDR1 is DFQATT and CDR2 is SNEGSKA in the germline V gene (reference sequence). CDR3 nucleotides: TGCAGTGCTAGAGATCCTTGGCGGTCCTACGAGCAGTACTTC. Its translation: CSARDPWRSYEQYF.

Only a few counts were recorded for this clonotype. This chain uses TRBV6-5 with TRBJ1-2; 8 bases line up with TRBD1. CDR1 and CDR2 from the germline V gene are MNHEY and SVGAGI. V lost 5 bases to trimming and J lost 6 bases; unmatched junction nucleotides: 11. The CDR3 extends over 15 amino acids. CDR3 amino acids: CASSRRDRIGDGYTF. The CDR3 nucleotides are TGTGCCAGCAGTCGCCGGGACAGGATAGGAGATGGCTACACCTTC.